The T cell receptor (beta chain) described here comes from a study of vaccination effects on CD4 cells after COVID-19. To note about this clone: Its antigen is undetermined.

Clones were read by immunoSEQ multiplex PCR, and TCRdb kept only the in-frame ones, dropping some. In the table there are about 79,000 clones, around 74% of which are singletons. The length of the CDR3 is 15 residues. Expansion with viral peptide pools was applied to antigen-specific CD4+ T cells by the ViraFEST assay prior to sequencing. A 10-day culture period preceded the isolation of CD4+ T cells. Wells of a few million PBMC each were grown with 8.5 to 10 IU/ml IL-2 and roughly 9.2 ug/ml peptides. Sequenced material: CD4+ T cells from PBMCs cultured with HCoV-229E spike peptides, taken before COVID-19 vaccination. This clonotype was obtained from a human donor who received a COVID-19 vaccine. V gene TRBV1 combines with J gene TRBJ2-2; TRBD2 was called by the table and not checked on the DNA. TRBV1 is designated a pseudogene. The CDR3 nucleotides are TGCACCAGCACCCGAGGAGCGGTCAACACCGGGGAGCTGTTTTTT. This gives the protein CTSTRGAVNTGELFF.